The text below deals with one T cell receptor beta chain. This clone was observed once. Its antigen is unknown. No per-base quality is available; no much larger clone lies one base away. The source of the sample is a study of shared clonotypes between healthy human individuals (dated by TCRdb to 2019 to 2021). Context from the whole study: A couple of women and three men aged 18 to 49 years were included in the cohort. For each donor, CD4 naive and CD4 memory were each run on three plates, CD8 naive on two plates, and CD8 memory on one plate. To estimate repertoire size and how much clonotypes are shared between individuals, the study performed deep sequencing of blood TCR repertoires from five healthy adults. Different laboratories and diverse techniques were used to prepare libraries and sequence TCR repertoires, to increase sequencing depth and limit assay-specific biases. Each donor's leukapheresis produced roughly between roughly 0.85 and 10 billion PBMCs. Results and caveats for the whole study, not just this receptor: Sharing across a handful of donors was observed for approximately 5% of naive CD4, under 4% of naive CD8, about 2.3% of memory CD4, and about 0.39% of memory CD8 clonotypes. Clonotypes shared by all four sorted-subset donors showed higher generation probabilities than non-shared clonotypes. Because the study included only a small number of donors, the genetic and exposure-history diversity represented was limited. Incomplete sequencing was indicated by rarefaction of sorted-subset datasets, despite the large sequencing depth. Larger estimated clonotype richness was generally found for naive subsets than for memory subsets. Only blood was sampled, and tissue TCR repertoires likely differ from those in blood. Pairwise subsampling indicated that sequencing depth was expected to affect the degree of clonotype sharing among donors.

TCR CDR3 regions were amplified from genomic DNA by multiplex PCR using the deep immunoSEQ assay. For each cell subset, the extracted genomic DNA was distributed evenly across all wells of several immunoSEQ 96-well plates, and each plate served as one replicate. For sorted subsets, each replicate PCR was loaded with roughly 200 ng genomic DNA, equivalent to roughly 30,000 T cell genomes. Purified libraries were measured with a Qubit 3.0 fluorometer, size-checked on a Bioanalyzer 2100, and measured again with the KAPA Library Quantification kit. Every immunoSEQ 96-well plate was sequenced on a separate single-read 150-cycle Illumina NextSeq 550 flow cell. On the authors' methods: The immunoSEQ output contained only junctional sequences without quality scores, so filtering could not match that applied to full-length reads. Sequences were annotated with PyIR, a Python wrapper for IgBLAST v1.9, using IMGT germline references to assign V/J genes and CDR3. Any read was removed if the V/J assignment was weak (E-value above 1e-6), the CDR3 was missing, or the read contained stop codons, out-of-frame junctions, or ambiguous translated residues. V3J clonotypes were defined as sequences sharing an identical inferred V gene, J gene, and CDR3 amino acid sequence. Percentage overlap between repertoires was calculated by dividing the number of shared unique clonotypes by the size of the smaller repertoire. RTK rarefaction, the Chao1 estimator, and Recon v2.1 estimates of unobserved clonotypes were used to assess repertoire richness. Generation probabilities for all TCRbeta clonotypes obtained by the gDNA method from a few donors were computed using OLGA. TCRdb holds this immuneACCESS table with in-frame rearrangements only. Some clones are missing; in checked studies, unresolved V genes explain under half, and the rest has no known cause. The V and J calls and clone size were taken over from that table, and D and trimming were inferred from the DNA. In all, the sample holds about 1.1 million clones, and 60% to 80% of those were seen once. The ten largest clones take up 0.7% to 0.95% of the sample.

Healthy HIV-negative adults with no recently reported acute infections or vaccinations were included as donors. Every donor was a Caucasian adult residing in Nashville, Tennessee, USA. Magnetic negative selection was used to enrich CD4+ T cells, after which naive cells were positively selected on CD45RA and the negative fraction became the memory subset. Blood was collected by leukapheresis, and PBMCs were isolated by Ficoll-Histopaque density gradient centrifugation and then cryopreserved in liquid nitrogen vapor phase. Analytical flow cytometry was used to check the purity and quantity of every magnetically sorted T cell population. Genomic DNA was isolated from every sorted fraction and measured by UV absorbance on a Nanodrop 2000c. The CDR3 starts with the cysteine, ends with the phenylalanine, and has 15 residues. The sequence is cut down to CDR3 DNA, 45 bases in frame from base 1. Taken from the germline V gene, the CDR1 and CDR2 loops are SGHRS and YFSETQ. Relative to germline, V is 4 bases shorter and J is 4 bases shorter, with 15 bases between their ends.

The receptor was derived from a man younger than 30 in good health. Some clones in this sample may be carry-over from other donors' samples. The source material was memory CD4+ T cells from PBMCs. Taken with the paper, the label for cell subset or site translates to: CD45RA-negative fraction. The rearranged chain carries TRBV5-1 and TRBJ1-3; there is no confident call for the D gene. CDR3 reads: CASSLSTGEGNTIYF. The DNA sequence reads TGCGCCAGCAGCCTATCTACGGGTGAGGGAAACACCATATATTTT.